This T cell receptor beta chain was found in a study of T cell changes during pregnancy in multiple sclerosis. The protocol was immunoSEQ multiplex PCR, while the TCRdb copy is restricted to in-frame clones and leaves out a portion. The repertoire holds 45,000 to 50,000 clones, approximately 90% seen once, with 0.37% in the top ten. The V gene lost 1 base and the J gene lost 5 bases, with 17 bases spanning the gap. Germline CDR1 MGHDK, CDR2 SYGVNS. The CDR3 is 16 amino acids. This receptor was identified in a female donor in good health, enrolled as a control in a pregnancy study. The chain links TRBV25-1 to TRBJ1-2; D unresolved. Sequencing was performed on CD4+ T cells from peripheral blood mononuclear cells, taken in the second trimester of pregnancy. The CDR3 region is CASSESGTSGEYGYTF. The CDR3 DNA reads TGTGCCAGCAGTGAATCAGGAACGTCAGGCGAATATGGCTACACCTTC.